Shown below are 24 T cell receptor beta chains from a single sample sequenced in a study of breast tumors, draining lymph nodes, adjacent tissues. Axillary draining lymph nodes of breast cancer patients supplied the node samples. TCRdb re-derived calls from the multiplex PCR reads in MiXCR, one entry per CDR3 protein. The data hold tens of thousands of distinct CDR3 sequences, with roughly 19% observed a single time. The sequenced sample was axillary lymph node tissue. These receptors were obtained from a female donor with breast cancer. Some clones in this sample may be carry-over from other donors' samples.

V is TRBV11-3 and J is TRBJ2-3, with TRBD2 identical over 7 bases. CDR3 length: 17 residues. Germline V gene sequence: CDR1 SGHNT, CDR2 YENEEA. Germline trimming cut 1 base from V and 0 bases from J; bases unmatched to any gene: 7. DNA for the CDR3: TGTGCCAGCAGCTTAGGGTCCTCTAGCGGTAGCACAGATACGCAGTATTTT. Translation: CASSLGSSSGSTDTQYF.

The J gene is TRBJ1-1, the V gene TRBV6-1; tentatively, D is TRBD1 (5 bases). The CDR3 spans 15 residues. CDR1 and CDR2 (germline): MNHNS, SASEGT. Trimming removed 4 bases from V and 2 bases from J, with 14 bases in between. In DNA form, the CDR3 reads TGTGCCAGCAGTGGGGCGGGACGGCCCAACACTGAAGCTTTCTTT. Amino acids: CASSGAGRPNTEAFF.

Many counts were recorded for this clonotype. The rearrangement links TRBV5-4 to TRBJ1-3; D ambiguous. Germline assignment: CDR1 SGHNT and CDR2 YYREEE (reference sequence). CDR3 length: 15 amino acids. Trimming left V 0 bases short and J 1 base short, with 8 bases between. The CDR3, as DNA: TGTGCCAGCAGCTTGGATCAGCAGTCTGGAAACACCATATATTTT. This codes for CASSLDQQSGNTIYF.

In DNA form, the CDR3 reads TGTGCCAGCAGATCTTTCGGACAGCCCACAGATACGCAGTATTTT. Its protein is CASRSFGQPTDTQYF. V usage is TRBV6-2 or TRBV6-3 and J usage is TRBJ2-3; a possible D gene is TRBD1 (6 bases). V lost 6 bases and J 2 bases, leaving 15 bases between the germline ends. The germline CDR1 and CDR2 sequences are MNHEY and SVGEGT. The CDR3 is 15 residues long.

This clonotype was counted ten times or more. The chain links TRBV6-5 to TRBJ2-7; 7 bases align to TRBD1. This CDR3 is 15 amino acids long. V lost 5 bases, J lost 2 bases, and 9 bases stayed unmatched. Germline-derived CDR1 and CDR2 are MNHEY and SVGAGI. The CDR3 region is CASSQVGTVTYEQYF. The DNA for the CDR3 is TGTGCCAGCAGTCAAGTCGGGACAGTGACCTACGAGCAGTACTTC.

This clonotype showed up many times. J is TRBJ2-3 and V is TRBV5-1; the D call may be TRBD1 or TRBD2 (5 bases each). This CDR3 is built from 15 residues. Germline CDR1 SGHRS, CDR2 YFSETQ. V lost 7 bases and J lost 3, with 18 bases in between. CDR3 loop: CASGSRGVRTDTQYF. The CDR3 nucleotides read TGCGCCAGCGGCAGCCGAGGGGTTCGGACAGATACGCAGTATTTT.

V and J are TRBV7-2 and TRBJ1-1; D perhaps matches TRBD1 (5 bases). The CDR3 totals 14 residues. Germline-derived CDR1 and CDR2 are SGHTA and FQGNSA. The ends were cut back, 5 bases at V and 0 bases at J, with 10 bases in the middle. As DNA, the CDR3 is TGTGCCAGCAGCAAGACAGTGATGAACACTGAAGCTTTCTTT. It translates to CASSKTVMNTEAFF.

At least ten counts were recorded for this clonotype. The chain combines TRBV9 with TRBJ2-5; 7 positions match TRBD2. J gave up 1 base and V 0 bases, and 6 bases lay outside the gene matches. This CDR3 region has 16 residues. Germline V gene data show CDR1 as SGDLS and CDR2 as YYNGEE. The CDR3 DNA reads TGTGCCAGCAGCGTAGAGGTAGCGGGCCGCCAAGAGACCCAGTACTTC. Translating it yields CASSVEVAGRQETQYF.

This clonotype was picked up one time. CDR3 DNA sequence: TGTGCCAGCGGAATCGGCGCGGGAGGATACCCAGATACGCAGTATTTT. As protein: CASGIGAGGYPDTQYF. The chain links TRBV28 to TRBJ2-3, with 8 bases identical to TRBD2. V shed 8 bases and J 4 bases; nucleotides not matched to a gene: 14. This CDR3 is 16 amino acids long. Germline V gene sequence: CDR1 MDHEN, CDR2 SYDVKM.

The chain links TRBV6-5 to TRBJ2-1; 10 nucleotides match TRBD2. Germline values: CDR1 MNHEY, CDR2 SVGAGI. The length of the CDR3 is 16 residues. Trimming at V came to 0 bases and at J to 8 bases, leaving 7 bases not matched to a gene. The CDR3 nucleotides are TGTGCCAGCAGTTACTCTGATACTAGCGGGACTCATGAGCAGTTCTTC. Translation gives CASSYSDTSGTHEQFF.

Points on this clonotype: Sequence at one end of the junction differs from germline and may be a read error. The chain has TRBV6-2 or TRBV6-3 and TRBJ2-4; D might be TRBD1 or TRBD2, each matching 5 bases. The germline gives CDR1 MNHEY, CDR2 SVGEGT. CDR3 length: 17 residues. The CDR3 sequence is CASSYSRDPSAKDIQYF. The CDR3 nucleotides read TGTGCCAGCAGTTACTCACGGGACCCTTCAGCCAAAGACATTCAGTACTTC.

At least ten counts were recorded for this clonotype. The chain employs TRBV4-2 and TRBJ2-3; no clear D. From germline, CDR1 is LGHNA and CDR2 YNFKEQ. The CDR3 runs 16 residues. Trimming pared 1 base from V and 1 base from J, leaving 12 bases between. CDR3 sequence reads: CASSQASTSGTDTQYF. CDR3 bases: TGTGCCAGCAGCCAAGCCTCTACTTCCGGCACAGATACGCAGTATTTT.

This clonotype has a handful of counts. CDR3 residues: CASSRSAGGYGYTF. CDR3 in DNA: TGTGCCAGCAGTCGATCGGCAGGGGGGTATGGCTACACCTTC. V usage is TRBV11-2 and J usage is TRBJ1-2; 7 nucleotides match TRBD1. The junction had 9 bases not matched to a gene; V was cut back by 6 bases and J by 5 bases. CDR3 size: 14 residues. Germline assignment: CDR1 SGHAT and CDR2 FQNNGV.

The chain recombines TRBV28 with TRBJ1-2, with TRBD1 matching 7 bases. J lost 2 bases, V lost 2 bases, and 5 bases had no gene match. Germline V gene data show CDR1 as MDHEN and CDR2 as SYDVKM. The CDR3 loop spans 15 amino acids. Here the CDR3 reads CASSLPLTGNYGYTF. CDR3 nucleotides: TGTGCCAGCAGTTTACCCTTGACAGGGAACTATGGCTACACCTTC.

This clonotype was recorded at least ten times. The chain uses TRBV7-2 and TRBJ2-3, with D perhaps matching TRBD2 (5 bases). This CDR3 has 10 amino acids. Trimming left V 8 bases short and J 5 bases short, with 5 bases between. Germline loops: CDR1 SGHTA, CDR2 FQGNSA. CDR3 coding DNA: TGTGCCAGCGCGGGAGATACGCAGTATTTT. This sequence encodes CASAGDTQYF.

This clonotype was seen at least ten times. The V and J genes are TRBV12-3 or TRBV12-4 and TRBJ2-7; tentatively, D is TRBD1 (6 bases). This CDR3 region has 15 residues. Between the trimmed V and J ends, which lost 4 bases and 0 bases, there was a span of 13 bases. CDR3 DNA sequence: TGTGCCAGCAGTTACGGGGACAAACGCTCCTACGAGCAGTACTTC. Protein sequence: CASSYGDKRSYEQYF.

This clonotype was counted many times. V usage is TRBV6-5 and J usage is TRBJ1-6; 7 bases line up with TRBD1. V dropped 6 bases and J dropped 11; count of bases not matched to a gene: 10. This CDR3 contains 14 residues. Looked up from germline, CDR1 is MNHEY and CDR2 is SVGAGI. This CDR3 is CASSPRDRTTPLHF. CDR3 DNA: TGTGCCAGCAGCCCCCGGGACAGAACGACACCCCTCCACTTT.

This clonotype was detected a few times. This could be a read error, since a much larger clone is one nucleotide away. The chain employs TRBV20-1 and TRBJ2-3, with TRBD2 matching 8 bases. The CDR3 covers 16 residues. The V and J ends lost 3 bases and 0 bases, in that order; junction bases with no gene match: 8. Looked up from germline, CDR1 is DFQATT and CDR2 is SNEGSKA (reference sequence). CDR3 in DNA: TGCAGTGCTAGCTCCTCAGCGGGAGTGAGCACAGATACGCAGTATTTT. Its translation: CSASSSAGVSTDTQYF.

Concerning this clonotype: One end of the junction is discordant with germline, which a read error may explain. The CDR3 sequence: CASGHSQGDTDTQYF. The CDR3 coding sequence is TGCGCCAGCGGCCACAGCCAGGGGGACACAGATACGCAGTATTTT. The chain is built from TRBV4-1 and TRBJ2-3; 7 nucleotides line up with TRBD1. The CDR3 contains 15 residues. The germline V gene has CDR1 MGHRA and CDR2 YSYEKL.

This clonotype was recorded many times. The chain uses TRBV7-3 and TRBJ2-1; D remains ambiguous. The CDR3 loop spans 15 amino acids. V was clipped by 5 bases and J by 5 bases, with 16 bases between them. Germline V gene lookup returns CDR1 SGHTA and CDR2 FQGTGA. CDR3 in amino acids: CASSPPLVAHNEQFF. CDR3 bases: TGTGCCAGCAGCCCCCCTTTAGTGGCCCACAATGAGCAGTTCTTC.

The chain has TRBV11-1 and TRBJ2-6; tentatively, D is TRBD1 or TRBD2 (5 bases each). From germline, CDR1 is SGHAT and CDR2 FQDESV (reference sequence). This CDR3 contains 16 residues. V lost 4 bases and J lost 0, with 10 bases in between. The CDR3 DNA is TGTGCCAGCAGCTCCCGGGGCCCCTCTGGGGCCAACGTCCTGACTTTC. Protein sequence: CASSSRGPSGANVLTF.

On this clonotype itself: Possible read error: a much larger clone is one base away. The CDR3 does not close with the conserved phenylalanine or tryptophan, likely indicating a read error. V is TRBV14 and J is TRBJ2-7; the match to TRBD2 covers 14 bases. The germline V gene has CDR1 SGHDN and CDR2 FVKESK. CDR3 length: 18 amino acids. The CDR3 sequence is CASSQDGTGTSGSYEQYL. DNA for the CDR3: TGTGCCAGCAGCCAAGATGGGACCGGGACTAGCGGGAGTTACGAACAGTACCTC.

For this clonotype: A much larger clone lies one base from this, so it may be a read error. The chain has TRBV6-1 and TRBJ1-3; D uncertain. Germline CDR1 MNHNS, CDR2 SASEGT. CDR3 length: 12 residues. V was cut by 6 bases and J by 3 bases, with 6 bases left in between. CDR3 amino acids: CASSCDGNTIYF. The CDR3 DNA reads TGTGCCAGCAGCTGCGATGGAAACACCATATATTTT.

The genes are TRBV3-1 and TRBJ2-3, with D possibly TRBD2 on 5 matching bases. The CDR3 runs 14 residues. Germline CDR1 reads LGHDT; CDR2 reads YNNKEL (reference sequence). V was shortened by 2 bases and J by 5 bases, with 11 bases between the two germline ends. In DNA, the CDR3 is TGTGCCAGCAGCCAACGGAGGTCGGGAGATACGCAGTATTTT. Protein product: CASSQRRSGDTQYF.